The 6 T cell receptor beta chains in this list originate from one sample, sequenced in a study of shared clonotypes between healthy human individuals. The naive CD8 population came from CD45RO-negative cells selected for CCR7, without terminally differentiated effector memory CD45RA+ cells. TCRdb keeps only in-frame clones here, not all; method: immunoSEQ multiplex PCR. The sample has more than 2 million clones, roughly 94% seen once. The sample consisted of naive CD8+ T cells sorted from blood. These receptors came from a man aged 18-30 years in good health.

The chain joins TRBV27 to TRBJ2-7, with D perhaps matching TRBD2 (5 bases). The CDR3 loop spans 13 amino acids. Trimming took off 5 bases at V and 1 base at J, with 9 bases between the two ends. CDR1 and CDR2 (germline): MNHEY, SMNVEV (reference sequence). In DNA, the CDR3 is TGTGCCAGCAGTGAGGGTAGATCCTACGAGCAGTACTTC. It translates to CASSEGRSYEQYF.

CDR3 in amino acids: CASRPLFDAEAFF. The CDR3 DNA sequence: TGTGCCAGCAGGCCCCTTTTTGACGCTGAAGCTTTCTTT. The chain uses TRBV11-2 and TRBJ1-1; D not certain. The V end was cut by 6 bases, the J end by 6 bases, with 14 bases between. Germline CDR1 is SGHAT and CDR2 is FQNNGV. This CDR3 comprises 13 residues.

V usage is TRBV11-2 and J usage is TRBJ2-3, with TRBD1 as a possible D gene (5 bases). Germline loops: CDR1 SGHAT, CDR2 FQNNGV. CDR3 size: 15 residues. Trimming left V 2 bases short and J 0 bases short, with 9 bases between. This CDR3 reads CASSLRGSSTDTQYF. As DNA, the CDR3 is TGTGCCAGCAGCTTAAGGGGAAGTAGCACAGATACGCAGTATTTT.

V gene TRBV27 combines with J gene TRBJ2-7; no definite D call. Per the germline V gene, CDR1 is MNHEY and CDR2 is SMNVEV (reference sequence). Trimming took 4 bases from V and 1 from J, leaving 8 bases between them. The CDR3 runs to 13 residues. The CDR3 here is CASSSDGSYEQYF. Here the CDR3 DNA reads TGTGCCAGCAGTTCGGACGGTTCCTACGAGCAGTACTTC.

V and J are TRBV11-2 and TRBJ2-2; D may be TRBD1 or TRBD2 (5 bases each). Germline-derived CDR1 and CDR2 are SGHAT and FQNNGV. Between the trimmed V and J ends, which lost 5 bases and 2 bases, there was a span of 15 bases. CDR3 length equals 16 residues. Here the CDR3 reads CASSPWDRLNTGELFF. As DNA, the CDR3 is TGTGCCAGCAGCCCGTGGGACCGACTAAACACCGGGGAGCTGTTTTTT.

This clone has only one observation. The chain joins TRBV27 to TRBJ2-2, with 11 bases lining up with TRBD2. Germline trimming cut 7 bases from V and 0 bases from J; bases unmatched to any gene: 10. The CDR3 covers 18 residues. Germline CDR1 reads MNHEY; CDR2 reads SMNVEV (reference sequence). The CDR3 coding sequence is TGTGCCAGCACCCGGGGACTAGCGGACTCCGCGAACACCGGGGAGCTGTTTTTT. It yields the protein CASTRGLADSANTGELFF.